Included here is one TCR beta chain sequence, with context. Its target is not known. These data belong to a study of T cell responses to AZD1222 COVID-19 vaccine. Study-wide results and caveats: The study found vaccine-associated CD4 TCRs spanning spike, dominant at 160-218 and 743-854. No repertoire was sampled before or during the peak T cell response, only after it. Variant regions that are unmutated are reportedly the target of nearly half of spike-specific TCRs.

TCRdb's table, derived via immunoSEQ multiplex PCR, lists solely in-frame clones and lacks some. In the table there are over 120,000 clones, 80% to 95% of which are singletons. Trimming took 1 base from V and 6 from J, leaving 12 bases between them. The germline CDR1 and CDR2 sequences are LGHNA and YNFKEQ. The CDR3 is made up of 14 amino acids. The chain combines TRBV4-2 with TRBJ1-2; D perhaps matches TRBD1 (6 bases). The input for sequencing was peripheral blood, taken 28 days after the second AZD1222 dose. The clonotype was recovered from an adult who received the AZD1222 COVID-19 vaccine. CDR3 bases: TGTGCCAGCAGCCAAGGTGCAGGGGCCAATGGCTACACCTTC. This codes for CASSQGAGANGYTF.